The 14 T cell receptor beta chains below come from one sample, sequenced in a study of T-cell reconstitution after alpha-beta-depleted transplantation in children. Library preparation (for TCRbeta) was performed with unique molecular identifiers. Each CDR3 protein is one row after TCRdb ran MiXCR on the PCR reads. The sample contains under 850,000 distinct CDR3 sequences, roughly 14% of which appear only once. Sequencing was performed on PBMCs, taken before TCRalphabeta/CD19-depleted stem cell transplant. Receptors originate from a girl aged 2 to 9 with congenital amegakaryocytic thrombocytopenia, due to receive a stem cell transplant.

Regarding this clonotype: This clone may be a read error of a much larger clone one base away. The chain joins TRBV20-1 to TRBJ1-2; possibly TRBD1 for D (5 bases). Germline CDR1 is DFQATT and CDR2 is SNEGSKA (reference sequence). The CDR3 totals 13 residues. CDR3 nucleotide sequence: TGCAGTGCTCTAGACGCCGACAGCGGTGGCGACACCTTC. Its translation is CSALDADSGGDTF.

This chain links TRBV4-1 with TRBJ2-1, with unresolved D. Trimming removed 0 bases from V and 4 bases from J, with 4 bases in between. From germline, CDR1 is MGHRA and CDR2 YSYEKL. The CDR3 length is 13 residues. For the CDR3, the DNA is TGCGCCAGCAGCCAAGAGGGATACAATGAGCAGTTCTTC. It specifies CASSQEGYNEQFF.

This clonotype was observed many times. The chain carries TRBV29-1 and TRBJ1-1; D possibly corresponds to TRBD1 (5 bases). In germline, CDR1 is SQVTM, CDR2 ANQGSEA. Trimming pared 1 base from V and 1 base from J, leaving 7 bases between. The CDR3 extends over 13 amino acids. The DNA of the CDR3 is TGCAGCGTTGAAGCGGGGGGGAACACTGAAGCTTTCTTT. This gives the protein CSVEAGGNTEAFF. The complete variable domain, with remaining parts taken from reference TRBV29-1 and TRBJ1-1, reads SAVISQKPSRDICQRGTSLTIQCQVDSQVTMMFWYRQQPGQSLTLIATANQGSEATYESGFVIDKFPISRPNLTFSTLTVSNMSPEDSSIYLCSVEAGGNTEAFFGQGTRLTVV.

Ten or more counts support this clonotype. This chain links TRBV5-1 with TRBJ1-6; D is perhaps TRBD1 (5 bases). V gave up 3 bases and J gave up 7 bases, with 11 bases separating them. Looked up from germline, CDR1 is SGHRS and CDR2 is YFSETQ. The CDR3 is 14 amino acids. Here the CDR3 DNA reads TGCGCCAGCAGCTCGGGACCTCTCAATTCACCCCTCCACTTT. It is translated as CASSSGPLNSPLHF.

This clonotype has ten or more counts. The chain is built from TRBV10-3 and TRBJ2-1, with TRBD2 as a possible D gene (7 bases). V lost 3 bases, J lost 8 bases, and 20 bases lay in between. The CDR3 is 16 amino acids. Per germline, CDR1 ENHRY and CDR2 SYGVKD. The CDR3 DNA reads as TGTGCCATCAGTGATTTGGGGGAGGGGGTTGGGGATGAGCAGTTCTTC. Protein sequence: CAISDLGEGVGDEQFF.

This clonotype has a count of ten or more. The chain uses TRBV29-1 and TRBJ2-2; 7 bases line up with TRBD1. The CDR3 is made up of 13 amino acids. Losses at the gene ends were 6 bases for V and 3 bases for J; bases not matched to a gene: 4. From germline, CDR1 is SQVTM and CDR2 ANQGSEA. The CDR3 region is CSVGTGDTGELFF. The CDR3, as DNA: TGCAGCGTCGGCACAGGGGACACCGGGGAGCTGTTTTTT.

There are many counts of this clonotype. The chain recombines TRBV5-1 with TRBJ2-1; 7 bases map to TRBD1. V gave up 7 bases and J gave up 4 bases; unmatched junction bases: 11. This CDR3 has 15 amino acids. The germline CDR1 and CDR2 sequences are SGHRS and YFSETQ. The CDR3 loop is CASFQTGDAYNEQFF. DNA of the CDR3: TGCGCCAGCTTCCAAACAGGGGACGCATACAATGAGCAGTTCTTC.

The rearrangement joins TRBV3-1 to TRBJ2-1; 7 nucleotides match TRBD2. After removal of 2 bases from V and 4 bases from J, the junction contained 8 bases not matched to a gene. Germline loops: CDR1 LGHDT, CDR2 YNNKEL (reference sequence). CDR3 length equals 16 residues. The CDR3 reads CASSQPGTTQYNEQFF. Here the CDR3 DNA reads TGTGCCAGCAGCCAACCGGGGACTACCCAATACAATGAGCAGTTCTTC.

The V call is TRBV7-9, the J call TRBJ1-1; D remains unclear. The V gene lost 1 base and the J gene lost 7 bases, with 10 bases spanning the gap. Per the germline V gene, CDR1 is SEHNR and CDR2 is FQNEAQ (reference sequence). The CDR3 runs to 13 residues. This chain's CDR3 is CASSLVSHREAFF. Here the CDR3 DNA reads TGTGCCAGCAGCTTAGTGAGCCACCGTGAAGCTTTCTTT.

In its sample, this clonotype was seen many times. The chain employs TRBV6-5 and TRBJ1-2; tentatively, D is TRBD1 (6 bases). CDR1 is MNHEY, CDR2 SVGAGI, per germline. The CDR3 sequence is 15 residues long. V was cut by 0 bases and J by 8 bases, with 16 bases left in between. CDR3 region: CASSYSLTGARGYTF. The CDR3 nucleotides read TGTGCCAGCAGTTACTCTCTTACGGGGGCGCGCGGCTACACCTTC.

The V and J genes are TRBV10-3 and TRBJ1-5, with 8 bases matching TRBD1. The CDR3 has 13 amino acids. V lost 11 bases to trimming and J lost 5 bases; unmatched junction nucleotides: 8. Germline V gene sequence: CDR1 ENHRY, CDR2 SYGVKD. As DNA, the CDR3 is TGTGCCGCGCAGGGGGCTTCCCATCAGCCCCAGCATTTT. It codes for CAAQGASHQPQHF.

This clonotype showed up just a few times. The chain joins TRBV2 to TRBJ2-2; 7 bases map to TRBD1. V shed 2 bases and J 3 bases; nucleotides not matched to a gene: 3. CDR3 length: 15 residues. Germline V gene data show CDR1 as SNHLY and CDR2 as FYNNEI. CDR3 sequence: CASSERQGHTGELFF. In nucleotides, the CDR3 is TGTGCCAGCAGTGAAAGACAGGGACACACCGGGGAGCTGTTTTTT.

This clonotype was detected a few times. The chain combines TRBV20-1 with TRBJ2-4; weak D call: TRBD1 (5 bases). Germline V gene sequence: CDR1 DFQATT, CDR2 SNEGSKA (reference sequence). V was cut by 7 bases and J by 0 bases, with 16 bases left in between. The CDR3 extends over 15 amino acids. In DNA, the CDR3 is TGCAGTGTCCCCGGTGGGGCGCTAGCCAAAAACATTCAGTACTTC. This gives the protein CSVPGGALAKNIQYF.

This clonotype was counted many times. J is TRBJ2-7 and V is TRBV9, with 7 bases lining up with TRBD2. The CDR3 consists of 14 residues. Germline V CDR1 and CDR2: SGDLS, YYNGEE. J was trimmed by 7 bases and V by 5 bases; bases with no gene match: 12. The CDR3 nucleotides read TGTGCCAGCAGAGATGAAAGCGGAGCGGGAGAGCAGTACTTC. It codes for CASRDESGAGEQYF. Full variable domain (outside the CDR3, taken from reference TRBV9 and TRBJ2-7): DSGVTQTPKHLITATGQRVTLRCSPRSGDLSVYWYQQSLDQGLQFLIQYYNGEERAKGNILERFSAQQFPDLHSELNLSSLELGDSALYFCASRDESGAGEQYFGPGTRLTVT.